The 30 T cell receptor beta chains reported below all come from one sample, sequenced in a study of cytomegalovirus exposure and HLA in healthy donors. Primers for the PCR totalled 60 Vbeta and 13 Jbeta. TCRdb's table, derived via immunoSEQ multiplex PCR, lists solely in-frame clones and lacks some. The data hold a few hundred thousand clones, with about 89% observed a single time. Source material: PBMCs. Receptor source: a woman between 18 and 29 years old in good health and CMV-seronegative.

The chain is built from TRBV6-1 and TRBJ2-3; D is uncertain. This CDR3 contains 15 residues. V gave up 5 bases and J gave up 2 bases, with 14 bases separating them. CDR1 and CDR2 (germline): MNHNS, SASEGT. The chain's CDR3 is CASSPSGQTTDTQYF. The CDR3 coding sequence is TGTGCCAGCAGTCCCTCGGGTCAGACCACAGATACGCAGTATTTT.

The rearrangement joins TRBV6-5 to TRBJ1-1; 8 nucleotides match TRBD1. V was pared by 6 bases and J by 7 bases, with 7 bases of the junction left unmatched. Germline V gives CDR1 MNHEY, CDR2 SVGAGI. The CDR3 loop spans 13 amino acids. CDR3 in DNA: TGTGCCAGCAGCAGGGACAGGTCTAGTGAAGCTTTCTTT. Encoded protein: CASSRDRSSEAFF.

The V gene is TRBV4-1, the J gene TRBJ1-1; D gene uncertain. Per the germline V gene, CDR1 is MGHRA and CDR2 is YSYEKL. V dropped 1 base and J dropped 1 base, with 7 bases sitting between them. The CDR3 has 14 amino acids. In DNA form, the CDR3 reads TGCGCCAGCAGCCAAGCTTACGGGAACACTGAAGCTTTCTTT. Its protein is CASSQAYGNTEAFF.

V gene TRBV18 combines with J gene TRBJ1-4; TRBD1 agrees at 7 bases. The CDR3 has 14 residues. J was trimmed by 8 bases and V by 3 bases; bases with no gene match: 6. The V gene's germline CDR1 is KGHSH and CDR2 LQKENI. CDR3 residues: CASSPQTGNEKLFF. DNA for the CDR3: TGTGCCAGCTCACCCCAGACAGGGAACGAAAAACTGTTTTTT.

The chain couples TRBV18 to TRBJ1-2, with 10 bases fitting TRBD1. Trimming removed 2 bases from V and 6 bases from J; junction bases left unmatched: 0. From germline, CDR1 is KGHSH and CDR2 LQKENI. The CDR3 covers 13 residues. Here the CDR3 DNA reads TGTGCCAGCTCACCAGACAGGGGGCATGGCTACACCTTC. Amino acid sequence: CASSPDRGHGYTF.

The CDR3: CASSFSANTGELFF. DNA for the CDR3: TGTGCCAGCAGCTTTTCGGCGAACACCGGGGAGCTGTTTTTT. The rearrangement links TRBV5-5 to TRBJ2-2; D remains unclear. The germline V gene has CDR1 SGHKS and CDR2 YYEKEE (reference sequence). The CDR3 is 14 residues long. Trimming cost V 2 bases and J 0 bases, with 5 bases left between them.

Points on this clone: A read error may account for a junction end that differs from germline. The chain joins TRBV5-6 to TRBJ2-5; 8 nucleotides agree with TRBD2. This CDR3 has 12 amino acids. Germline lookup yields CDR1 SGHDT and CDR2 YYEEEE. CDR3 sequence: CASSFPGRAGDF. DNA of the CDR3: TGTGCCAGCAGCTTCCCCGGGAGGGCGGGAGACTTC.

The V and J genes are TRBV6-1 and TRBJ1-2, with unresolved D. V gave up 2 bases and J gave up 0 bases, with 10 bases separating them. The CDR3 is 15 amino acids. Germline lookup yields CDR1 MNHNS and CDR2 SASEGT. The chain's CDR3 is CASSELEGANYGYTF. Here the CDR3 DNA reads TGTGCCAGCAGTGAACTCGAGGGCGCTAACTATGGCTACACCTTC.

This sequence joins TRBV5-4 and TRBJ2-3; perhaps TRBD2 as D (7 bases). The V gene lost 5 bases and the J gene lost 1 base, with 14 bases spanning the gap. The CDR3 is 15 residues long. Germline loops: CDR1 SGHNT, CDR2 YYREEE (reference sequence). CDR3 coding DNA: TGTGCCAGCAGTCAACAGGGAGGGCGCACAGATACGCAGTATTTT. Amino acid sequence: CASSQQGGRTDTQYF.

This clone was observed a few times. V is TRBV29-1 and J is TRBJ2-1; 7 bases map to TRBD1. This CDR3 is built from 15 residues. V was pared by 7 bases and J by 6 bases, with 15 bases of the junction left unmatched. Germline V gene lookup returns CDR1 SQVTM and CDR2 ANQGSEA. The CDR3: CSGYTGAEATNEQFF. Written as DNA, the CDR3 is TGCAGCGGATACACAGGGGCTGAGGCCACCAATGAGCAGTTCTTC.

The chain has TRBV6-5 and TRBJ1-2, with D possibly being TRBD1 (5 bases). Per the germline V gene, CDR1 is MNHEY and CDR2 is SVGAGI. Between the trimmed V and J ends, which lost 6 bases and 8 bases, there was a span of 22 bases. The CDR3 extends over 15 amino acids. CDR3 region: CASRTTGTRNGGYTF. The CDR3 nucleotides are TGTGCCAGCAGGACCACAGGAACGCGGAACGGAGGCTACACCTTC.

V is TRBV2 and J is TRBJ2-5, with D unclear. Per the germline V gene, CDR1 is SNHLY and CDR2 is FYNNEI. Trimming shortened V by 6 bases and J by 5 bases, and 10 bases separated the two germline ends. This CDR3 comprises 12 residues. CDR3: CASRAEPETQYF. As DNA, the CDR3 is TGTGCCAGCAGGGCTGAACCGGAGACCCAGTACTTC.

In its sample, this clone was seen a few times. This chain links TRBV4-3 with TRBJ2-1; 8 bases are a match to TRBD2. Trimming cost V 1 base and J 9 bases; bases outside gene matches: 5. Per the germline V gene, CDR1 is LGHNA and CDR2 is YSLEER. The CDR3 contains 14 residues. The CDR3 DNA sequence: TGCGCCAGCAGCCAAGCCGGGAGGGCCGCTGAGCAGTTCTTC. It codes for CASSQAGRAAEQFF.

The chain employs TRBV7-8 and TRBJ2-3, with a possible D match to TRBD2 (6 bases). Trimming took 0 bases from V and 1 from J, leaving 17 bases between them. CDR1 is SGHVS and CDR2 is FQNEAQ in the germline V gene. The CDR3 loop spans 18 amino acids. CDR3 DNA sequence: TGTGCCAGCAGCTTAGCGCGATTCAGGGCTAGCGGCACAGATACGCAGTATTTT. Protein: CASSLARFRASGTDTQYF.

This chain uses TRBV11-1 with TRBJ2-1; no clear D gene. The CDR3 length is 15 residues. CDR1 and CDR2 from the germline V gene are SGHAT and FQDESV (reference sequence). V lost 5 bases and J lost 5, with 16 bases in between. For the CDR3, the DNA is TGTGCCAGCAGCCCTAGGCCCTCGCTGGACAATGAGCAGTTCTTC. Amino acids: CASSPRPSLDNEQFF.

The V call is TRBV9, the J call TRBJ2-7; weak D call: TRBD1 (6 bases). With 4 bases removed from V and 1 base from J, the gap between germline ends came to 12 bases. This CDR3 is built from 14 residues. CDR1 and CDR2 from the germline V gene are SGDLS and YYNGEE. The CDR3 loop reads CASSPRGSSYEQYF. DNA for the CDR3: TGTGCCAGCAGCCCAAGGGGGTCTTCCTACGAGCAGTACTTC.

This clone has a single count. The chain combines TRBV5-6 with TRBJ2-7, with D uncertain. V lost 2 bases, J lost 7 bases, and 13 bases lay in between. This CDR3 region has 13 residues. In germline, CDR1 is SGHDT, CDR2 YYEEEE. Here the CDR3 DNA reads TGTGCCAGCAGCTTTAGACTGGAGACTGAGCAGTACTTC. This codes for CASSFRLETEQYF.

V is TRBV6-6 and J is TRBJ1-5; 11 nucleotides align to TRBD1. The V gene's germline CDR1 is MNHNY and CDR2 SVGAGI (reference sequence). The trim removed 6 bases at V and 5 bases at J, leaving 3 bases unmatched. CDR3 size: 14 residues. The CDR3 DNA sequence: TGTGCCAGCAGCCGGGACAGGGGGGATCAGCCCCAGCATTTT. Encoded protein: CASSRDRGDQPQHF.

V usage is TRBV12-1 and J usage is TRBJ2-3; TRBD2 reflects the table's D call only, with no check against the DNA. TRBV12-1 is a pseudogene. There are 16 residues in the CDR3. The CDR3 loop is CASRLGHLAGTDTQYF. The CDR3 DNA sequence: TGTGCCAGCAGGTTGGGCCATCTAGCGGGCACAGATACGCAGTATTTT.

The sample holds one count of this clone. The chain combines TRBV4-3 with TRBJ2-5, with 11 bases aligning to TRBD2. Germline CDR1 LGHNA, CDR2 YSLEER. Trimming removed 0 bases from V and 4 bases from J; junction bases left unmatched: 4. The length of the CDR3 is 16 residues. This chain's CDR3 is CASSQDGSGRGETQYF. The CDR3 DNA reads as TGCGCCAGCAGCCAAGACGGTAGCGGGAGGGGAGAGACCCAGTACTTC.

This rearrangement joins TRBV29-1 to TRBJ2-4; tentative D call: TRBD1 (7 bases). The CDR3 is made up of 14 amino acids. The V gene lost 4 bases and the J gene lost 8 bases, with 18 bases spanning the gap. Germline-derived CDR1 and CDR2 are SQVTM and ANQGSEA. The CDR3 loop is CSVGNTGEADIQYF. The CDR3 DNA reads TGCAGCGTTGGAAACACAGGGGAGGCCGACATTCAGTACTTC.

The J gene is TRBJ1-4, the V gene TRBV5-6, with TRBD1 matching 7 bases. Germline values: CDR1 SGHDT, CDR2 YYEEEE. After removal of 4 bases from V and 3 bases from J, the junction contained 6 bases not matched to a gene. This CDR3 has 15 amino acids. CDR3 amino acids: CASSDLGTANEKLFF. Written as DNA, the CDR3 is TGTGCCAGCAGCGACCTCGGGACAGCTAATGAAAAACTGTTTTTT.

This clone appeared a few times. The V gene is TRBV7-2, the J gene TRBJ2-3; 7 nucleotides agree with TRBD1. The V gene end was trimmed by 5 bases and the J gene end by 6 bases; junction bases not matched to a gene: 11. This CDR3 has 15 amino acids. In germline, CDR1 is SGHTA, CDR2 FQGNSA. The CDR3 sequence: CASSPRGGQGDTQYF. The CDR3 coding sequence is TGTGCCAGCAGCCCAAGAGGGGGCCAGGGGGATACGCAGTATTTT.

The chain links TRBV11-1 to TRBJ2-7; D is unclear. Germline assignment: CDR1 SGHAT and CDR2 FQDESV (reference sequence). CDR3 size: 15 residues. V shed 5 bases and J shed 3 bases, with 17 bases lying between them. The CDR3 region is CASSPNRDTFYEQYF. The CDR3 DNA sequence: TGTGCCAGCAGCCCGAACCGCGACACTTTCTACGAGCAGTACTTC.

V and J are TRBV9 and TRBJ2-2, with 8 positions matching TRBD2. CDR3 length: 15 residues. The J segment lost 6 bases and the V segment lost 2 bases, leaving 6 bases of the junction unmatched. From germline, CDR1 is SGDLS and CDR2 YYNGEE. CDR3 region: CASSVSGAWAGELFF. CDR3 sequence (DNA): TGTGCCAGCAGCGTTAGCGGGGCCTGGGCCGGGGAGCTGTTTTTT. Together with reference TRBV9 and TRBJ2-2, the CDR3 gives the full variable domain: DSGVTQTPKHLITATGQRVTLRCSPRSGDLSVYWYQQSLDQGLQFLIQYYNGEERAKGNILERFSAQQFPDLHSELNLSSLELGDSALYFCASSVSGAWAGELFFGEGSRLTVL.

The chain is built from TRBV5-6 and TRBJ2-1, with D possibly being TRBD1 (6 bases). The CDR3 runs 15 residues. Germline V gene sequence: CDR1 SGHDT, CDR2 YYEEEE. V lost 3 bases, J lost 3 bases, and 13 bases lay in between. Here the CDR3 DNA reads TGTGCCAGCAGCTCACGATACAGGGTCTACAATGAGCAGTTCTTC. This codes for CASSSRYRVYNEQFF. The whole variable domain, filled in from reference TRBV5-6 and TRBJ2-1, reads DAGVTQSPTHLIKTRGQQVTLRCSPKSGHDTVSWYQQALGQGPQFIFQYYEEEERQRGNFPDRFSGHQFPNYSSELNVNALLLGDSALYLCASSSRYRVYNEQFFGPGTRLTVL.

This clone was seen more than once but under ten times. This sequence joins TRBV5-1 and TRBJ1-1; TRBD1 is a possible D gene (5 bases). The V gene's germline CDR1 is SGHRS and CDR2 YFSETQ. CDR3 size: 14 residues. Trimming stripped 0 bases from V and 5 bases from J, with 11 bases between. This CDR3 is CASSLVSRDTEAFF. The CDR3, as DNA: TGCGCCAGCAGCTTGGTTTCCAGGGATACTGAAGCTTTCTTT.

The V gene is TRBV10-3, the J gene TRBJ1-6; D is unclear. Germline V gene data show CDR1 as ENHRY and CDR2 as SYGVKD. V lost 6 bases to trimming and J lost 6 bases, with 12 bases between them. The CDR3 is 14 amino acids. The CDR3 nucleotides are TGTGCCATCAGGCCGGGAGGAACTAATTCACCCCTCCACTTT. It yields the protein CAIRPGGTNSPLHF.

CDR3 nucleotide sequence: TGTGCCAGCAGCCAAGATTACAGGGGATTTAGCAATCAGCCCCAGCATTTT. Its protein product is CASSQDYRGFSNQPQHF. The chain links TRBV14 to TRBJ1-5; TRBD1 matches 7 bases. Per the germline V gene, CDR1 is SGHDN and CDR2 is FVKESK. There are 17 residues in the CDR3. V was clipped by 0 bases and J by 0 bases; unmatched bases: 5. The full variable domain, in which reference TRBV14 and TRBJ1-5 provide the parts outside the CDR3, is EAGVTQFPSHSVIEKGQTVTLRCDPISGHDNLYWYRRVMGKEIKFLLHFVKESKQDESGMPNNRFLAERTGGTYSTLKVQPAELEDSGVYFCASSQDYRGFSNQPQHFGDGTRLSIL.

This chain connects TRBV5-1 to TRBJ1-3; D not certain. Trimming left V 3 bases short and J 3 bases short, with 10 bases between. The V gene's germline CDR1 is SGHRS and CDR2 YFSETQ. This CDR3 spans 14 amino acids. CDR3: CASSSGERGNTIYF. DNA for the CDR3: TGCGCCAGCAGCTCCGGGGAACGTGGAAACACCATATATTTT.